The 10 T cell receptor beta chains reported below all come from one sample, sequenced in a study of OX40 agonist ivuxolimab in advanced cancers. Assay used: immunoSEQ multiplex PCR; TCRdb lists only in-frame clones, some missing. The repertoire holds about 29,000 clones, with around 84% as singletons. This material consisted of CD4+ or CD8+ T cells sorted from blood, taken in a trial of the OX40 agonist ivuxolimab. The receptors stem from an adult with an advanced solid tumor such as melanoma, head and neck, liver or kidney cancer.

This clone was counted a single time. This sequence joins TRBV29-1 and TRBJ1-2; 8 bases match TRBD1. V was clipped by 1 base and J by 7 bases; unmatched bases: 8. This CDR3 has 14 residues. Germline assignment: CDR1 SQVTM and CDR2 ANQGSEA. The CDR3 DNA reads TGCAGCGTTGAAGTTCTCGACAGGGGAGGTGGCTACACCTTC. It is translated as CSVEVLDRGGGYTF.

The rearrangement links TRBV6-1 to TRBJ1-2; D possibly corresponds to TRBD1 (6 bases). V shed 4 bases and J shed 4 bases, with 10 bases lying between them. Germline loops: CDR1 MNHNS, CDR2 SASEGT. The CDR3 is 13 residues long. CDR3 DNA sequence: TGTGCCAGCAGTGTAAGGGGGAGCTATGGCTACACCTTC. It specifies CASSVRGSYGYTF.

In this sample, this clone turned up once. The chain joins TRBV28 to TRBJ2-3, with 11 bases lining up with TRBD1. In germline, CDR1 is MDHEN, CDR2 SYDVKM. CDR3 length: 14 residues. V shed 5 bases and J 5 bases; nucleotides not matched to a gene: 3. The CDR3 DNA follows: TGTGCCAGCAGTGCGGACAGGGGGCTAGATACGCAGTATTTT. This codes for CASSADRGLDTQYF. Using reference TRBV28 and TRBJ2-3 for the parts outside the CDR3, the full variable domain is DVKVTQSSRYLVKRTGEKVFLECVQDMDHENMFWYRQDPGLGLRLIYFSYDVKMKEKGDIPEGYSVSREKKERFSLILESASTNQTSMYLCASSADRGLDTQYFGPGTRLTVL.

The chain uses TRBV2 and TRBJ2-3, with D hard to call. Germline V gene sequence: CDR1 SNHLY, CDR2 FYNNEI. The V and J ends lost 2 bases and 2 bases respectively, with 2 bases between them. The CDR3 is 12 amino acids. This CDR3 reads CASSEPTDTQYF. The DNA for the CDR3 is TGTGCCAGCAGTGAACCCACAGATACGCAGTATTTT. The full variable domain, completed using reference TRBV2 and TRBJ2-3, is EPEVTQTPSHQVTQMGQEVILRCVPISNHLYFYWYRQILGQKVEFLVSFYNNEISEKSEIFDDQFSVERPDGSNFTLKIRSTKLEDSAMYFCASSEPTDTQYFGPGTRLTVL.

This chain joins TRBV6-5 and TRBJ2-7, with a tentative D call TRBD1 (6 bases). Germline CDR1 reads MNHEY; CDR2 reads SVGAGI. Deletions cut 6 bases from V and 3 bases from J, with 15 bases between. The CDR3 loop spans 14 amino acids. This chain's CDR3 is CASRPGTSDYEQYF. In DNA form, the CDR3 reads TGTGCCAGCAGGCCCGGGACATCCGACTACGAGCAGTACTTC.

The rearrangement joins TRBV7-9 to TRBJ2-3; D possibly uses TRBD1 or TRBD2 (6 bases each). V was trimmed by 8 bases and J by 4 bases, leaving 13 bases between them. The CDR3 covers 13 residues. Germline V CDR1 and CDR2: SEHNR, FQNEAQ (reference sequence). CDR3 sequence: CASEGGWADTQYF. As DNA, the CDR3 is TGTGCCAGCGAGGGGGGCTGGGCAGATACGCAGTATTTT.

This clone is deemed medium-sized (0.01 to 0.1%). CDR3 region: CASVLNYGYTF. CDR3 nucleotide sequence: TGTGCCAGCGTTCTCAACTATGGCTACACCTTC. The chain has TRBV6-1 and TRBJ1-2; D is unclear. V gave up 8 bases and J gave up 2 bases, with 6 bases separating them. In germline, CDR1 is MNHNS, CDR2 SASEGT. The CDR3 has 11 residues.

The rearrangement links TRBV18 to TRBJ1-2; weak D call: TRBD1 (5 bases). V lost 2 bases to trimming and J lost 0 bases, with 10 bases between them. CDR1 is KGHSH, CDR2 LQKENI, per germline. The CDR3 sequence is 15 residues long. DNA for the CDR3: TGTGCCAGCTCACCATCGACAGCGACTAACTATGGCTACACCTTC. Protein: CASSPSTATNYGYTF.

CDR3 coding DNA: TGTGCCAGCAGTTTATGGGACAGGTCCGAGCAGTACTTC. It yields the protein CASSLWDRSEQYF. The chain couples TRBV27 to TRBJ2-7, with TRBD1 identical over 8 bases. This CDR3 region has 13 residues. Germline-derived CDR1 and CDR2 are MNHEY and SMNVEV (reference sequence). Germline trimming cut 1 base from V and 6 bases from J; bases unmatched to any gene: 2.

The chain combines TRBV10-1 with TRBJ2-7; D gene uncertain. The V gene lost 2 bases and the J gene lost 6 bases, with 11 bases spanning the gap. Germline V gene lookup returns CDR1 WNHNN and CDR2 SYGVQD (reference sequence). The CDR3 spans 13 residues. CDR3 loop: CASSEPEGPEQYF. CDR3 in DNA: TGCGCCAGCAGTGAGCCGGAAGGGCCCGAGCAGTACTTC.